Shown below are 8 T cell receptor beta chains from a single sample sequenced in a study of blood T cell repertoires in COVID-19. TCRdb's copy holds only in-frame clones and misses some; the assay was immunoSEQ multiplex PCR. This table has 130,000 to 150,000 clones, about 87% appearing once. The specimen was peripheral blood. These receptors were taken from a woman between 40 and 50 years old with acute or convalescent COVID-19.

The CDR3 coding sequence is TGTGCCAGTAGTTTCCAGGGAATAGTGGACACCGGGGAGCTGTTTTTT. Translating it yields CASSFQGIVDTGELFF. The V gene is TRBV19, the J gene TRBJ2-2, with D possibly being TRBD1 (5 bases). Trimming removed 5 bases from V and 3 bases from J, with 16 bases in between. Germline V gene data show CDR1 as LNHDA and CDR2 as SQIVND (reference sequence). This CDR3 comprises 16 residues.

The sample holds one count of this clone. This chain connects TRBV28 to TRBJ2-6; D gene unclear. Germline CDR1 is MDHEN and CDR2 is SYDVKM. This CDR3 has 15 residues. Trimming cost V 5 bases and J 0 bases, with 8 bases left between them. CDR3 DNA sequence: TGTGCCAGCAGTCACTCCCGCTCTGGGGCCAACGTCCTGACTTTC. Translated, it gives CASSHSRSGANVLTF.

This clone has a handful of counts. The chain carries TRBV19 and TRBJ1-5; D is possibly TRBD1 (5 bases). The germline CDR1 and CDR2 sequences are LNHDA and SQIVND (reference sequence). Deletions cut 10 bases from V and 5 bases from J, with 24 bases between. There are 16 residues in the CDR3. As DNA, the CDR3 is TGTGCCACCTCAAAACTTGAAAAGGTGGGGCATCAGCCCCAGCATTTT. Protein product: CATSKLEKVGHQPQHF.

In its sample, this clone was seen a few times. The chain joins TRBV2 to TRBJ1-2; 7 bases match TRBD1. The CDR3 has 12 residues. J lost 3 bases, V lost 8 bases, and 3 bases had no gene match. Germline V gives CDR1 SNHLY, CDR2 FYNNEI. This CDR3 is CASEGQDYGYTF. CDR3 in DNA: TGTGCCAGCGAAGGACAGGACTATGGCTACACCTTC.

The chain is built from TRBV27 and TRBJ2-7, with 7 bases lining up with TRBD1. The CDR3 spans 13 residues. Germline lookup yields CDR1 MNHEY and CDR2 SMNVEV (reference sequence). V shed 6 bases, J shed 4 bases, and the junction held 6 bases outside the gene matches. The CDR3 is CASSKYRGYEQYF. CDR3 coding DNA: TGTGCCAGCAGCAAATACAGGGGTTACGAGCAGTACTTC.

This chain joins TRBV11-2 and TRBJ2-7; 7 bases fit TRBD1. The CDR3 runs to 14 residues. J gave up 0 bases and V 3 bases, and 2 bases lay outside the gene matches. In germline, CDR1 is SGHAT, CDR2 FQNNGV. The CDR3: CASSLDRYSYEQYF. In nucleotides, the CDR3 is TGTGCCAGCAGCTTGGACAGGTACTCCTACGAGCAGTACTTC. The full variable domain, completed using reference TRBV11-2 and TRBJ2-7, is EAGVAQSPRYKIIEKRQSVAFWCNPISGHATLYWYQQILGQGPKLLIQFQNNGVVDDSQLPKDRFSAERLKGVDSTLKIQPAKLEDSAVYLCASSLDRYSYEQYFGPGTRLTVT.

The J gene is TRBJ2-1, the V gene TRBV7-6; 9 bases agree with TRBD1. The CDR3 runs 14 residues. V shed 6 bases and J 3 bases; nucleotides not matched to a gene: 3. Germline CDR1 and CDR2: SGHVS and FNYEAQ. DNA of the CDR3: TGTGCCAGCAGGAAGACAGGGGGCTACAATGAGCAGTTCTTC. Its protein product is CASRKTGGYNEQFF.

V and J are TRBV14 and TRBJ1-1; D unclear. Trimming took off 4 bases at V and 3 bases at J, with 12 bases between the two ends. CDR1 and CDR2 (germline): SGHDN, FVKESK. This CDR3 comprises 14 residues. The CDR3 sequence is CASSPLRVDTEAFF. In nucleotides, the CDR3 is TGTGCCAGCAGCCCCCTGAGGGTTGACACTGAAGCTTTCTTT.